This T cell receptor beta chain originates from a study of PD-1 blockade in mismatch repair-deficient tumors. Overall study context: All were previously treated, progressing patients with about twelve mismatch repair-deficient cancer types. Overall study findings and caveats: Rapid post-treatment expansion, then contraction, generally preceding radiologic response, marked tumor-resident clones.

PCR or immunohistochemistry showed mismatch repair deficiency in every enrolled patient. TCRs were sequenced from a few patients responding to pembrolizumab. Only in-frame clones appear in the TCRdb table, and some are missing; sequencing was by immunoSEQ multiplex PCR. Seen here are some 130,000 clones, about 88% observed once, and the top ten hold about 12%. About this clone: Antigen: not known.

Germline CDR1 is WNHNN and CDR2 is SYGVQD (reference sequence). The CDR3 is made up of 12 amino acids. V lost 0 bases and J lost 4, with 4 bases in between. The chain recombines TRBV10-1 with TRBJ2-7; D not resolved. The sequencing here drew on peripheral blood, taken roughly 67 weeks after starting pembrolizumab. The clonotype comes from an adult with mismatch repair-deficient cancer. The CDR3 loop is CASSESRYEQYF. In nucleotides, the CDR3 is TGCGCCAGCAGTGAGTCGAGGTACGAGCAGTACTTC.